This TCR beta chain was sequenced in a study of blood T cell repertoires in COVID-19. Study context: The United States, Italy and Spain provided the acute and convalescent COVID-19 samples.

CDR1 and CDR2 from the germline V gene are MNHEY and SMNVEV (reference sequence). The CDR3 extends over 15 amino acids. J was trimmed by 1 base and V by 9 bases; bases with no gene match: 9. Recruitment covered roughly 24 US areas and drew participants whose ages spanned roughly 18 to 95 years. Cohort 3 donors were reported recovered after two negative PCRs, clearance, or symptom resolution. As originally analysed: Cell counts per sample came from amplifying reference gene primers. Assay used: immunoSEQ multiplex PCR; TCRdb lists only in-frame clones, some missing. The DNA was the basis for D and trimming; V, J and clone size are from that table. The sample holds roughly 320,000 clones; 80% to 90% are singletons and the top ten take about 4.2%.

Input material: PBMCs or T cells enriched from blood (not recorded which). The chain has TRBV27 and TRBJ2-1; 7 bases fit TRBD2. The source of this sequence is a young man who had recovered from COVID-19. CDR3 sequence reads: CASFLSGYSYNEQFF. The CDR3 DNA reads TGTGCCAGTTTCCTTAGCGGGTATTCCTACAATGAGCAGTTCTTC.